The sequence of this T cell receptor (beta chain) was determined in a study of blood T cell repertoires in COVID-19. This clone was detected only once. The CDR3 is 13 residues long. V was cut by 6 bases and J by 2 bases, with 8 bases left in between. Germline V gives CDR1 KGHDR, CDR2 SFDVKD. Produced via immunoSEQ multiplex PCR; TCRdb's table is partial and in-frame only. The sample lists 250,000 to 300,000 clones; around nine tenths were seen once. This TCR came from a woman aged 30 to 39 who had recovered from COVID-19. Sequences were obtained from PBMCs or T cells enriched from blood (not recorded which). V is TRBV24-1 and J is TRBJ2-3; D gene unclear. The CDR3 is CATSHATTDTQYF. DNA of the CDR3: TGTGCCACCAGTCACGCTACCACAGATACGCAGTATTTT.